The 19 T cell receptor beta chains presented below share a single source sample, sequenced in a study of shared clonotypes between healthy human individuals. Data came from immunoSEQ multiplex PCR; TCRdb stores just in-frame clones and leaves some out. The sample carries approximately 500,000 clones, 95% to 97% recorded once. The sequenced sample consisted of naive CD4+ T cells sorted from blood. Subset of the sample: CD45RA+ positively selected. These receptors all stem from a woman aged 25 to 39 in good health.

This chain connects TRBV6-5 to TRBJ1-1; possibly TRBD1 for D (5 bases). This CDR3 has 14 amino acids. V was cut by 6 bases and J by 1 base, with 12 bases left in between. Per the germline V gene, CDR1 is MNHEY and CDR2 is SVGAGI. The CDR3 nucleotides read TGTGCCAGCAGATTAGACAGAAAGAACACTGAAGCTTTCTTT. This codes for CASRLDRKNTEAFF.

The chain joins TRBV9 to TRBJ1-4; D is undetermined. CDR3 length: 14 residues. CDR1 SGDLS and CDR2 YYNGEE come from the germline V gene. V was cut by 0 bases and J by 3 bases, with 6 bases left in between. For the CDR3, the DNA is TGTGCCAGCAGCGTAGAGGGAGCTAATGAAAAACTGTTTTTT. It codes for CASSVEGANEKLFF.

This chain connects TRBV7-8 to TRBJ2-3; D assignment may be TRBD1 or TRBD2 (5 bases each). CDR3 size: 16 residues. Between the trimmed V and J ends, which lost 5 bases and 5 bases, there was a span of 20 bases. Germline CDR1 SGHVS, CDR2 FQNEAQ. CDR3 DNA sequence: TGTGCCAGCAGCCTGAGCTCGGGACCCAGAGGAGATACGCAGTATTTT. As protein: CASSLSSGPRGDTQYF.

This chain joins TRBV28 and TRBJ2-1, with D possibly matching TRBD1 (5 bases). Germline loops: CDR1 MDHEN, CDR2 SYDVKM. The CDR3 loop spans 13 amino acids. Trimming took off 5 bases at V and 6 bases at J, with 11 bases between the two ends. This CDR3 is CASSPPRANEQFF. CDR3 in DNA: TGTGCCAGCAGTCCCCCCAGGGCCAATGAGCAGTTCTTC. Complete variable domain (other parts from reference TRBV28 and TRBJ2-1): DVKVTQSSRYLVKRTGEKVFLECVQDMDHENMFWYRQDPGLGLRLIYFSYDVKMKEKGDIPEGYSVSREKKERFSLILESASTNQTSMYLCASSPPRANEQFFGPGTRLTVL.

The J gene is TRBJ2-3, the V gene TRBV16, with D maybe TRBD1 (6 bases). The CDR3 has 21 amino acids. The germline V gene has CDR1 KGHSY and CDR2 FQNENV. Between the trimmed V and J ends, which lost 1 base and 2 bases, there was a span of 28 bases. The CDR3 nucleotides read TGTGCCAGCAGCCAATACGATCAAATCCGGTCCTCGGACAGTAACACAGATACGCAGTATTTT. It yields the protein CASSQYDQIRSSDSNTDTQYF.

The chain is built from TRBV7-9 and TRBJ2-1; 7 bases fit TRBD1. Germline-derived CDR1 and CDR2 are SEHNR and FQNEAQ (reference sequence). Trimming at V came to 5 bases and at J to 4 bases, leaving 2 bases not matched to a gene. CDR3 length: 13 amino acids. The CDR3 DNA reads TGTGCCAGCAGCACACAGGGGTACAATGAGCAGTTCTTC. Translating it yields CASSTQGYNEQFF.

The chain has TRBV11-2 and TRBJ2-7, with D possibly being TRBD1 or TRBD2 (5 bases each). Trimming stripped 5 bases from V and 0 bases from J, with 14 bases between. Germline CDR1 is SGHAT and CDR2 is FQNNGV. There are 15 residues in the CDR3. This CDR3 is CASSPTGAISYEQYF. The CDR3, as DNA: TGTGCCAGCAGCCCGACCGGGGCCATCTCCTACGAGCAGTACTTC.

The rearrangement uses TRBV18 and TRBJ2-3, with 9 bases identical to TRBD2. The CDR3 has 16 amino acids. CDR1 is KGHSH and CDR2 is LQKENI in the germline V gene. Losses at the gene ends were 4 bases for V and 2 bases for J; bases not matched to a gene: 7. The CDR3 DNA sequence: TGTGCCAGCTCACAGACGACTAGCGGTTACACAGATACGCAGTATTTT. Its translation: CASSQTTSGYTDTQYF.

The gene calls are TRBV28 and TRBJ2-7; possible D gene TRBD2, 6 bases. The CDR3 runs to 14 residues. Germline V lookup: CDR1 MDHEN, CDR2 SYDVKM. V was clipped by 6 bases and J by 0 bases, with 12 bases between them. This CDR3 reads CASSRGTLSYEQYF. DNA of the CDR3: TGTGCCAGCAGCCGCGGGACCCTCTCCTACGAGCAGTACTTC.

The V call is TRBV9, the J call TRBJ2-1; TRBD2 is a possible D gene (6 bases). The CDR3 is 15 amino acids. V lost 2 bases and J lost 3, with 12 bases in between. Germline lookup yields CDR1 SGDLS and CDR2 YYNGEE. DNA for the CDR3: TGTGCCAGCAGCGTTTCTAGCGTGTTCTACAATGAGCAGTTCTTC. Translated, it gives CASSVSSVFYNEQFF.

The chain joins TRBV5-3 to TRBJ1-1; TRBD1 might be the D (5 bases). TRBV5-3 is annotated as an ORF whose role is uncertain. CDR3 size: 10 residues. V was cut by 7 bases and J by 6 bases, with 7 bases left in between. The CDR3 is CARGQAEAFF. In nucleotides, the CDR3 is TGTGCCAGAGGACAAGCTGAAGCTTTCTTT.

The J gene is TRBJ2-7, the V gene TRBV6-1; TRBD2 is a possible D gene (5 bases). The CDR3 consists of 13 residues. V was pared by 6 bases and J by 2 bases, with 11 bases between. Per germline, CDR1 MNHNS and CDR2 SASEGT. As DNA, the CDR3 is TGTGCCAGCAGCGGTACTAGACCCTACGAGCAGTACTTC. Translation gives CASSGTRPYEQYF.

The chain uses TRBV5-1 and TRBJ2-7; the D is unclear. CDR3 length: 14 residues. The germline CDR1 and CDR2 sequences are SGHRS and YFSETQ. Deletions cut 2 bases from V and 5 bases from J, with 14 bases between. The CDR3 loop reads CASSFAGPTDEQYF. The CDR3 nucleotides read TGCGCCAGCAGCTTCGCAGGACCGACCGACGAGCAGTACTTC.

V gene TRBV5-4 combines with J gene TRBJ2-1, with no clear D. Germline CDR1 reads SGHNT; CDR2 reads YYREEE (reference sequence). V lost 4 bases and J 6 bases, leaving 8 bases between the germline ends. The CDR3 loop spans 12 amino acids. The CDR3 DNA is TGTGCCAGCAGCAAAAACCCCAATGAGCAGTTCTTC. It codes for CASSKNPNEQFF.

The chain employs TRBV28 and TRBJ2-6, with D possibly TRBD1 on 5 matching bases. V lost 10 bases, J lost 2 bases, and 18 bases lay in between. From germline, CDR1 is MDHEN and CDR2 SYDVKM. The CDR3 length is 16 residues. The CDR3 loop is CATKIRELAGANVLTF. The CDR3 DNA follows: TGTGCCACCAAAATCAGGGAATTGGCTGGGGCCAACGTCCTGACTTTC.

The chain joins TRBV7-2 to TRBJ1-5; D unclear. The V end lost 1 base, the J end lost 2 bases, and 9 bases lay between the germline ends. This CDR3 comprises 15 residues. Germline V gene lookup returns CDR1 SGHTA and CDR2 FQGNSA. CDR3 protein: CASSLGGPGNQPQHF. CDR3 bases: TGTGCCAGCAGCTTAGGCGGCCCAGGCAATCAGCCCCAGCATTTT.

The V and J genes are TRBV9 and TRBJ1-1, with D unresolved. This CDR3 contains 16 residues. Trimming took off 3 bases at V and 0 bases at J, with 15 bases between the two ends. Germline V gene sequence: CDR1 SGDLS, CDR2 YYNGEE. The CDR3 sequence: CASSAVSAGLNTEAFF. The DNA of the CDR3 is TGTGCCAGCAGCGCCGTTTCGGCAGGACTGAACACTGAAGCTTTCTTT.

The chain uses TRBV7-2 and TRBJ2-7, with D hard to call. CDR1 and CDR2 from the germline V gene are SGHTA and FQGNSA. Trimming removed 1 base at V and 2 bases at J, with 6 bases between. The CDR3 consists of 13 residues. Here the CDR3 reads CASSLGRTYEQYF. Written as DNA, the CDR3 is TGTGCCAGCAGCTTAGGGCGGACCTACGAGCAGTACTTC.

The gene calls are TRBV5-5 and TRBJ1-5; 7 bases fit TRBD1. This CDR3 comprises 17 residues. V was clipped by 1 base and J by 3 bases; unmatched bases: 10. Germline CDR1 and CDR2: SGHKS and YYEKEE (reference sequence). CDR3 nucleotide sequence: TGTGCCAGCAGCTTGATTTGGAGACAGGGTAACAATCAGCCCCAGCATTTT. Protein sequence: CASSLIWRQGNNQPQHF.